What follows are 12 T cell receptor beta chains derived from one specimen sequenced in a study of shared clonotypes between healthy human individuals. Only in-frame clones appear in the TCRdb table, and some are missing; sequencing was by immunoSEQ multiplex PCR. Here the sample spans roughly 300,000 clones, 73% being singletons. Source material: memory CD4+ T cells sorted from blood. As to subset: CD45RA-negative fraction. These receptors were obtained from a man younger than 40 in good health.

The chain couples TRBV9 to TRBJ2-1; 8 bases line up with TRBD2. The CDR3 is 14 residues long. V shed 4 bases and J 5 bases; nucleotides not matched to a gene: 5. Germline V gene data show CDR1 as SGDLS and CDR2 as YYNGEE. The CDR3, as DNA: TGTGCCAGCAGCACTCGGACTAGCCACAATGAGCAGTTCTTC. Translating gives CASSTRTSHNEQFF.

This clone was found once. The chain employs TRBV7-2 and TRBJ2-6, with D possibly matching TRBD1 (6 bases). The length of the CDR3 is 17 residues. CDR1 is SGHTA, CDR2 FQGNSA, per germline. V was shortened by 5 bases and J by 4 bases, with 18 bases between the two germline ends. The CDR3 DNA reads TGTGCCAGCAGCCGCCAATACAGGGTTTCGGGGGCCAACGTCCTGACTTTC. It specifies CASSRQYRVSGANVLTF.

This chain connects TRBV7-9 to TRBJ1-1, with unresolved D. The ends were cut back, 5 bases at V and 1 base at J, with 14 bases in the middle. This CDR3 spans 15 amino acids. Germline V gives CDR1 SEHNR, CDR2 FQNEAQ (reference sequence). The chain's CDR3 is CASSLLGRQNTEAFF. CDR3 coding DNA: TGTGCCAGCAGCCTGCTCGGACGGCAGAACACTGAAGCTTTCTTT.

The V gene is TRBV9, the J gene TRBJ2-1; 12 nucleotides align to TRBD2. The CDR3 loop spans 17 amino acids. Germline assignment: CDR1 SGDLS and CDR2 YYNGEE. With 3 bases clipped from V and 7 bases from J, the junction kept 11 bases outside the gene matches. This CDR3 is CASSARLAGVGGNEQFF. CDR3 nucleotide sequence: TGTGCCAGCAGCGCCCGACTAGCGGGAGTCGGTGGGAATGAGCAGTTCTTC.

V is TRBV28 and J is TRBJ2-7, with 10 nucleotides matching TRBD1. Germline V gene sequence: CDR1 MDHEN, CDR2 SYDVKM. Germline trimming cut 8 bases from V and 7 bases from J; bases unmatched to any gene: 8. The CDR3 extends over 13 amino acids. CDR3 region: CASGGQGRWEQYF. The DNA of the CDR3 is TGTGCCAGCGGGGGACAGGGGAGGTGGGAGCAGTACTTC.

The chain has TRBV28 and TRBJ2-2, with D hard to call. The germline V gene has CDR1 MDHEN and CDR2 SYDVKM. The CDR3 sequence is 14 residues long. V was pared by 2 bases and J by 2 bases, with 6 bases between. The CDR3 is CASSLGVNTGELFF. The CDR3 bases are TGTGCCAGCAGTTTAGGGGTTAACACCGGGGAGCTGTTTTTT.

The V gene is TRBV11-1, the J gene TRBJ2-2, with D unclear. The V gene's germline CDR1 is SGHAT and CDR2 FQDESV (reference sequence). This CDR3 comprises 12 residues. V was shortened by 5 bases and J by 3 bases, with 4 bases between the two germline ends. The CDR3 loop is CASSSDTGELFF. The CDR3 DNA reads as TGTGCCAGCAGCAGTGACACCGGGGAGCTGTTTTTT.

This CDR3 is CASSVASRDTTSGANVLTF. The CDR3 nucleotides read TGTGCCAGCAGCGTAGCCTCTCGGGACACAACCTCTGGGGCCAACGTCCTGACTTTC. The gene calls are TRBV9 and TRBJ2-6; D might be TRBD1 (6 bases). The CDR3 extends over 19 amino acids. Germline assignment: CDR1 SGDLS and CDR2 YYNGEE. Trimming took off 0 bases at V and 0 bases at J, with 16 bases between the two ends. The full variable domain, completed using reference TRBV9 and TRBJ2-6, is DSGVTQTPKHLITATGQRVTLRCSPRSGDLSVYWYQQSLDQGLQFLIQYYNGEERAKGNILERFSAQQFPDLHSELNLSSLELGDSALYFCASSVASRDTTSGANVLTFGAGSRLTVL.

The chain employs TRBV7-2 and TRBJ1-5; no definite D call. The CDR3 runs to 14 residues. Germline V gene sequence: CDR1 SGHTA, CDR2 FQGNSA. V was cut by 4 bases and J by 2 bases, with 9 bases left in between. CDR3 sequence (DNA): TGTGCCAGCAGCTCAGGAGGCGGCAATCAGCCCCAGCATTTT. It codes for CASSSGGGNQPQHF.

J is TRBJ2-7 and V is TRBV29-1; tentative D call: TRBD1 (5 bases). CDR3 length: 12 amino acids. V shed 6 bases and J shed 0 bases, with 9 bases lying between them. Looked up from germline, CDR1 is SQVTM and CDR2 is ANQGSEA. In nucleotides, the CDR3 is TGCAGCGTCAGACAGAGCTCCTACGAGCAGTACTTC. Its translation: CSVRQSSYEQYF.

This clone was counted a few times. V usage is TRBV2 and J usage is TRBJ1-2; D uncertain. V was trimmed by 7 bases and J by 5 bases, leaving 14 bases between them. The CDR3 totals 13 residues. Per germline, CDR1 SNHLY and CDR2 FYNNEI. For the CDR3, the DNA is TGTGCCAGCACGGCGAGACGGGATTATGGCTACACCTTC. Protein product: CASTARRDYGYTF.

The chain links TRBV5-6 to TRBJ1-1, with D possibly matching TRBD1 (5 bases). Trimming stripped 4 bases from V and 6 bases from J, with 16 bases between. CDR1 and CDR2 from the germline V gene are SGHDT and YYEEEE. This CDR3 spans 14 amino acids. CDR3 coding DNA: TGTGCCAGCAGCACCCGGGACCCAAGGCCTGAAGCTTTCTTT. It codes for CASSTRDPRPEAFF. Complete variable domain (other parts from reference TRBV5-6 and TRBJ1-1): DAGVTQSPTHLIKTRGQQVTLRCSPKSGHDTVSWYQQALGQGPQFIFQYYEEEERQRGNFPDRFSGHQFPNYSSELNVNALLLGDSALYLCASSTRDPRPEAFFGQGTRLTVV.